This T cell receptor (beta chain) was found in a study of molecular identifiers for immune sequencing clone quantification. Study-level background: Replicate experiments took RNA from around 18,000 or 91,000 naive CD8 cells, divided it five ways and sequenced four.

Comment on this clonotype: Germline is not matched at one junction end, which may reflect a read error.

TCRdb itself ran the PCR reads through MiXCR, one entry per CDR3 protein. There are under 600,000 distinct CDR3 sequences in the sample; about a fifth occur only once, and 0.7% to 1% lies in the top ten. Naive CD8 T cells underwent sorting with the CD8+CD4-CCR7+CD45RA+ definition. The CDR3 sequence is 14 residues long. Germline V gene data show CDR1 as SEHNR and CDR2 as FQNEAQ (reference sequence). The source is a human donor in good health. Some libraries in this study had Jurkat cell RNA spiked in. The V call is TRBV7-9, the J call TRBJ1-4; no clear D gene. Sequencing input: naive CD8+ T cells from blood, with Jurkat cell RNA spiked in. Subset noted: FACS-sorted CD8+CD4-CCR7+CD45RA+ naive T cells. This chain's CDR3 is CASSMKGRDEKLSF. The CDR3 nucleotides read TGTGCCAGCAGCATGAAAGGGCGTGATGAAAAACTGTCCTTT.